The clone carrying this TCR beta chain was seen at least ten times. This specimen belongs to a study of identical twins. TCRdb redid the calling of the 5' RACE reads with MiXCR, one entry per CDR3 protein. In the table there are 410,000 or so distinct CDR3 sequences, approximately 17% of which are singletons. Germline lookup yields CDR1 LNHNV and CDR2 YYDKDF (reference sequence). CDR3 length: 15 amino acids. V was trimmed by 6 bases and J by 2 bases, leaving 13 bases between them. The V and J genes are TRBV15 and TRBJ2-2; no clear D. What was sequenced was naive T cells sorted from blood. The receptor was derived from a man in his forties or fifties in good health. The CDR3 sequence is CATRRTLTNTGELFF. In DNA, the CDR3 is TGTGCCACCAGAAGAACACTGACTAACACCGGGGAGCTGTTTTTT.